This T cell receptor (beta chain) originates from a study of shared clonotypes between healthy human individuals. The authors' processing: Quality scores were absent from the junction-only immunoSEQ sequences, so filtering differed. Profiling relied on immunoSEQ multiplex PCR, and the TCRdb table lists in-frame clones only, not all of them. The V and J calls and clone size are taken from that table; D and trimming were inferred from the DNA. The table includes 490,000 or so clones, around 80% detected once. In unsorted samples, genomic DNA was obtained using 80 million to 90 million PBMCs. Per the germline V gene, CDR1 is LNHDA and CDR2 is SQIVND (reference sequence). The CDR3 covers 13 residues. Trimming removed 2 bases from V and 2 bases from J, with 6 bases in between. General study findings and limits: Represented diversity, genetic and exposure-history alike, was limited by few donors.

Comments on this clone: Antigen: not known.

The sequenced material came from PBMCs. The source of this sequence is a woman aged 40 to 55 in good health. Some clones in this sample may be carry-over from other donors' samples. The chain combines TRBV19 with TRBJ2-5; D remains unclear. CDR3 DNA: TGTGCCAGTAGTATAAACTCTCAAGAGACCCAGTACTTC. It specifies CASSINSQETQYF. Looking up the rest from reference TRBV19 and TRBJ2-5 gives the full variable domain: DGGITQSPKYLFRKEGQNVTLSCEQNLNHDAMYWYRQDPGQGLRLIYYSQIVNDFQKGDIAEGYSVSREKKESFPLTVTSAQKNPTAFYLCASSINSQETQYFGPGTRLLVL.